These 16 T cell receptor beta chains came from one sample sequenced in a study of OX40 agonist ivuxolimab in advanced cancers. Method: immunoSEQ multiplex PCR; TCRdb's copy keeps in-frame clones and lacks some. The table shows tens of thousands of clones, with 88% occurring only once. The specimen comprised CD4+ or CD8+ T cells sorted from blood, sampled in a trial of the OX40 agonist ivuxolimab. The origin of the receptors is an adult with an advanced solid tumor such as melanoma, head and neck, liver or kidney cancer.

The genes are TRBV5-5 and TRBJ2-1; 7 nucleotides align to TRBD2. Losses at the gene ends were 1 base for V and 5 bases for J; bases not matched to a gene: 6. CDR1 and CDR2 from the germline V gene are SGHKS and YYEKEE (reference sequence). The CDR3 length is 15 residues. This CDR3 is CASSLYLADHNEQFF. CDR3 nucleotide sequence: TGTGCCAGCAGCTTGTACCTAGCGGACCACAATGAGCAGTTCTTC.

Points on this clone: Germline is not matched at one junction end, which may reflect a read error. Other nucleotide sequences in the sample specify the same CDR3. The chain is built from TRBV27 and TRBJ1-4, with D possibly being TRBD1 (5 bases). The CDR3 has 15 residues. Germline V gene lookup returns CDR1 MNHEY and CDR2 SMNVEV (reference sequence). DNA for the CDR3: TGTGCCAGCAGTAGGATAGACAGCGATAATGAAAAGCTGTTTTTT. It specifies CASSRIDSDNEKLFF.

The chain joins TRBV5-6 to TRBJ1-5, with TRBD1 as a possible D gene (6 bases). Deletions cut 4 bases from V and 0 bases from J, with 11 bases between. The germline gives CDR1 SGHDT, CDR2 YYEEEE. The CDR3 contains 15 residues. The CDR3 spells CASSRQVDSNQPQHF. CDR3 in DNA: TGTGCCAGCAGCCGACAGGTGGATAGCAATCAGCCCCAGCATTTT.

The chain recombines TRBV5-6 with TRBJ1-4, with 7 bases fitting TRBD1. CDR1 SGHDT and CDR2 YYEEEE come from the germline V gene. J lost 4 bases, V lost 6 bases, and 6 bases had no gene match. The CDR3 runs to 14 residues. Here the CDR3 reads CASTPGGVNEKLFF. CDR3 nucleotide sequence: TGTGCCAGCACCCCAGGGGGGGTTAATGAAAAACTGTTTTTT. The complete variable domain, with remaining parts taken from reference TRBV5-6 and TRBJ1-4, reads DAGVTQSPTHLIKTRGQQVTLRCSPKSGHDTVSWYQQALGQGPQFIFQYYEEEERQRGNFPDRFSGHQFPNYSSELNVNALLLGDSALYLCASTPGGVNEKLFFGSGTQLSVL.

J is TRBJ2-7 and V is TRBV10-3; D may correspond to TRBD1 or TRBD2 (5 bases each). Germline V lookup: CDR1 ENHRY, CDR2 SYGVKD. The CDR3 has 14 amino acids. V lost 3 bases and J 9 bases, leaving 18 bases between the germline ends. CDR3 DNA: TGTGCCATCAGTGATCCTGGCAGGGAGCGTGGGCAGTACTTC. It translates to CAISDPGRERGQYF.

The gene calls are TRBV5-5 and TRBJ2-5, with TRBD1 identical over 8 bases. After removal of 4 bases from V and 1 base from J, the junction contained 6 bases not matched to a gene. Germline values: CDR1 SGHKS, CDR2 YYEKEE (reference sequence). The CDR3 length is 15 residues. CDR3 region: CASSRTGRLQETQYF. In nucleotides, the CDR3 is TGTGCCAGCAGCCGGACAGGGAGGCTCCAAGAGACCCAGTACTTC.

The gene calls are TRBV7-9 and TRBJ1-1, with D maybe TRBD1 (5 bases). Trimming cost V 5 bases and J 7 bases, with 8 bases left between them. The germline gives CDR1 SEHNR, CDR2 FQNEAQ (reference sequence). This CDR3 has 11 amino acids. In DNA form, the CDR3 reads TGTGCCAGCAGCCATGGGGGTGAAGCTTTCTTT. Protein product: CASSHGGEAFF. The full variable domain, with the rest looked up from reference TRBV7-9 and TRBJ1-1, is DTGVSQNPRHKITKRGQNVTFRCDPISEHNRLYWYRQTLGQGPEFLTYFQNEAQLEKSRLLSDRFSAERPKGSFSTLEIQRTEQGDSAMYLCASSHGGEAFFGQGTRLTVV.

This rearrangement joins TRBV7-2 to TRBJ1-2; 9 bases are a match to TRBD1. Germline V gives CDR1 SGHTA, CDR2 FQGNSA. With 5 bases clipped from V and 8 bases from J, the junction kept 9 bases outside the gene matches. The CDR3 length is 14 residues. The CDR3 reads CASSPNRGLGGYTF. The CDR3 nucleotides are TGTGCCAGCAGCCCTAACAGGGGGCTCGGAGGCTACACCTTC.

The V call is TRBV28, the J call TRBJ2-1, with a weak D call TRBD1 (5 bases). The CDR3 extends over 15 amino acids. Germline V gene data show CDR1 as MDHEN and CDR2 as SYDVKM. Deletions cut 6 bases from V and 0 bases from J, with 12 bases between. The chain's CDR3 is CASRPGDSSYNEQFF. CDR3 nucleotide sequence: TGTGCCAGCAGACCCGGCGACAGCTCCTACAATGAGCAGTTCTTC.

This CDR3 is CASSLKDGHTDTQYF. Written as DNA, the CDR3 is TGTGCCAGCAGCTTAAAAGACGGACACACAGATACGCAGTATTTT. The V gene is TRBV7-3, the J gene TRBJ2-3, with D maybe TRBD1 (5 bases). CDR3 length: 15 residues. V shed 1 base and J shed 2 bases, with 10 bases lying between them. Germline CDR1 reads SGHTA; CDR2 reads FQGTGA. Combining the CDR3 with reference TRBV7-3 and TRBJ2-3 gives the whole variable domain GAGVSQTPSNKVTEKGKYVELRCDPISGHTALYWYRQSLGQGPEFLIYFQGTGAADDSGLPNDRFFAVRPEGSVSTLKIQRTERGDSAVYLCASSLKDGHTDTQYFGPGTRLTVL.

The CDR3: CASSYSGLALTGELFF. CDR3 nucleotides: TGTGCCAGCAGTTACTCGGGACTAGCGTTAACCGGGGAGCTGTTTTTT. V usage is TRBV2 and J usage is TRBJ2-2, with 10 bases fitting TRBD2. The V and J ends lost 5 bases and 5 bases, in that order; junction bases with no gene match: 8. Germline CDR1 reads SNHLY; CDR2 reads FYNNEI. This CDR3 is 16 amino acids long.

The chain employs TRBV19 and TRBJ2-3, with 7 bases aligning to TRBD1. This CDR3 is built from 14 residues. Germline CDR1 reads LNHDA; CDR2 reads SQIVND (reference sequence). The junction had 6 bases not matched to a gene; V was cut back by 4 bases and J by 5 bases. The CDR3 loop reads CASSNQNRGDTQYF. The CDR3, as DNA: TGTGCCAGTAGTAACCAAAACAGGGGAGATACGCAGTATTTT.

In nucleotides, the CDR3 is TGTGCCAGCAGCCCGACCGGGGTGGGAAACATTCAGTACTTC. It is translated as CASSPTGVGNIQYF. The J gene is TRBJ2-4, the V gene TRBV28; D is possibly TRBD2 (5 bases). There are 14 residues in the CDR3. Per germline, CDR1 MDHEN and CDR2 SYDVKM. V dropped 6 bases and J dropped 6 bases, with 15 bases sitting between them.

J is TRBJ2-7 and V is TRBV10-2; D is perhaps TRBD2 (5 bases). Germline CDR1 reads WSHSY; CDR2 reads SAAADI. Deletions cut 4 bases from V and 2 bases from J, with 9 bases between. The CDR3 runs to 13 residues. CDR3 protein: CASSGAATYEQYF. For the CDR3, the DNA is TGCGCCAGCAGTGGAGCGGCTACCTACGAGCAGTACTTC.

The chain has TRBV2 and TRBJ2-6, with a possible D match to TRBD2 (5 bases). CDR3 length: 14 residues. Germline CDR1 is SNHLY and CDR2 is FYNNEI. V was clipped by 8 bases and J by 0 bases, with 8 bases between them. CDR3: CASDRDSGANVLTF. Here the CDR3 DNA reads TGTGCCAGCGACCGGGACTCTGGGGCCAACGTCCTGACTTTC.

The chain is built from TRBV21-1 and TRBJ1-5. TRBV21-1 is given as a pseudogene. The CDR3 is 11 residues long. CDR3 in DNA: TGTGCCGGGGGTTGCAATCAGCCCCAGCATTTT. It encodes CAGGCNQPQHF.